This is a list of T cell receptor beta chains from one sample in a study of blood T cell repertoires in COVID-19. The repertoire was sequenced with immunoSEQ multiplex PCR; TCRdb's copy has only in-frame clones and lacks some. The sample records 57,000 or so clones, roughly four fifths being singletons. Input material: peripheral blood. The origin of the receptors is a man in his sixties with acute or convalescent COVID-19. Each CDR3 is given with its conserved first and last residue. The D gene is left open where the match is weak. The listing skips clone size in some rows; elsewhere it reads once, few, many or a size class.

>TRBJ2-1|-|TRBD2|TRBV7-2
TGTGCCAGCAGCTTAGCGAAGGGGACTAGCGGGTACCTACCACTTTACAATGAGCAGTTCTTC
CASSLAKGTSGYLPLYNEQFF
>TRBJ1-1|-|TRBD1|TRBV5-6
TGTGCCAGCAGAAATCAGGGGGCGGGCGTCACTGAAGCTTTCTTT
CASRNQGAGVTEAFF
>TRBJ2-7|-|-|TRBV4-1
TGCGCCAGCAGCCGATCGGGGCAGGGGCATCGCGAGCAGTACTTC
CASSRSGQGHREQYF
>TRBJ1-4|-|-|TRBV10-3
TGTGCCATCGGGCAGGTTCCTAATGAAAAACTGTTTTTT
CAIGQVPNEKLFF
>TRBJ1-1|once|TRBD1|TRBV28
TGTGCCAGCACCGTTGGGGGGACAGGGGTGAACACTGAAGCTTTCTTT
CASTVGGTGVNTEAFF
>TRBJ1-1|-|TRBD1|TRBV24-1
TGTGCCACCAGTGATCCCACAGGGGGCAAGACTGAAGCTTTCTTT
CATSDPTGGKTEAFF
>TRBJ1-5|-|TRBD1|TRBV28
TGTGCCAGCAGTACGGACAGGGTCCTCAATCAGCCCCAGCATTTT
CASSTDRVLNQPQHF
>TRBJ2-1|-|TRBD2|TRBV9
TGTGCCAGCAGCGAAAGCGGGAGGGAGCTCAATGAGCAGTTCTTC
CASSESGRELNEQFF
>TRBJ2-7|-|TRBD1|TRBV7-3
TGTGCCAGCAGCTCCGGGACAGAATACTCCGAGCAGTACTTC
CASSSGTEYSEQYF
>TRBJ2-7|-|TRBD1|TRBV11-3
TGTGCCAGCAGCCGACCAGGGGGTGAGCAGTACTTC
CASSRPGGEQYF
>TRBJ2-1|-|-|TRBV18
TGTGCCAGCTCTCAAGACGGAGAAGGTTACAATGAGCAGTTCTTC
CASSQDGEGYNEQFF
>TRBJ2-1|-|-|TRBV18
TGTGCCAGCTCACAGGGGTATGAGCAGTTCTTC
CASSQGYEQFF
>TRBJ1-1|-|-|TRBV7-9
TGTGCCACCCCTCTCGCGCTTGAAGCTTTCTTT
CATPLALEAFF
>TRBJ2-6|-|TRBD2|TRBV19
TGTGCCAGTGCCCCCCCACTAGCGGGAGACTCTGGGGCCAACGTCCTGACTTTC
CASAPPLAGDSGANVLTF
>TRBJ2-1|-|TRBD2|TRBV9
TGTGCCAGCAGCGTAGGAGGGAGGGCCGGAAATGAGCAGTTCTTC
CASSVGGRAGNEQFF
>TRBJ2-1|-|TRBD2|TRBV7-6
TGTGCCAGCAGCCCCGGGACTAACCCTTACAATGAGCAGTTCTTC
CASSPGTNPYNEQFF
>TRBJ1-5|-|-|TRBV18
TGTGCCAGCTCAGCCGGGATTGATCAGCCCCAGCATTTT
CASSAGIDQPQHF
>TRBJ2-2|-|TRBD1|TRBV19
TGTGCCAGTAGTATTCTCGGGACAGCGAACACCGGGGAGCTGTTTTTT
CASSILGTANTGELFF
>TRBJ2-1|-|TRBD2|TRBV13
TGTGCCAGCAGCTTAGTGGGACTAGCGGACTACAATGAGCAGTTCTTC
CASSLVGLADYNEQFF
>TRBJ2-5|-|TRBD2|TRBV27
TGTGCCAGCAGCCGCCGACTAGCGGGACAAGAGACCCAGTACTTC
CASSRRLAGQETQYF
>TRBJ2-3|few|-|TRBV19
TGTGCCAGTAGCCTCCCAGCCTGGAGGGGAGGCACAGATACGCAGTATTTT
CASSLPAWRGGTDTQYF
>TRBJ2-7|-|TRBD2|TRBV4-2
TGTGCCAGCAGCGGACAGGGCCCTCTCACTAGCGGGACCGTCTACGAGCAGTACTTC
CASSGQGPLTSGTVYEQYF
>TRBJ1-1|-|-|TRBV7-2
TGTGCCAGCAGCCCGGGACTGAGTGAAGCTTTCTTT
CASSPGLSEAFF
>TRBJ2-3|-|-|TRBV7-9
TGTGCCAGCAGCTTCCCCCGGCAGGGTACTAGCACAGATACGCAGTATTTT
CASSFPRQGTSTDTQYF
>TRBJ1-4|-|-|TRBV23-1
TGCGCCAGCAGTCAAGAAGGAGGGGATAATGAAAAACTGTTTTTT
CASSQEGGDNEKLFF
>TRBJ1-4|few|TRBD1|TRBV3-1/TRBV3-2
TGTGCCAGCAGCGTACACGGGACAGGGGGAGAAAAACTGTTTTTT
CASSVHGTGGEKLFF
>TRBJ2-5|-|TRBD1|TRBV2
TGTGCCAGCAGTAGAGGACAGGGTGGATTTCAAGAGACCCAGTACTTC
CASSRGQGGFQETQYF
>TRBJ1-4|-|-|TRBV28
TGTGCCAGCAGTTTATCATATACAGGGCCACGGCGGGAAAAACTGTTTTTT
CASSLSYTGPRREKLFF
>TRBJ2-7|-|-|TRBV2
TGTGCCAGCAGGCGCGCCTACGAGCAGTACTTC
CASRRAYEQYF
>TRBJ1-3|-|-|TRBV6-5
TGTGCCAGCAGTTACACGGGGGGCTCTGGAAACACCATATATTTT
CASSYTGGSGNTIYF
>TRBJ2-3|-|TRBD2|TRBV7-2
TGTGCCAGCAGCTTGTACCCAGCGGGGGGCACAGATACGCAGTATTTT
CASSLYPAGGTDTQYF
>TRBJ2-2|-|TRBD2|TRBV5-6
TGTGCCAGTAGCCTAGCGGGAGGTTTGCATACCGGGGAGCTGTTTTTT
CASSLAGGLHTGELFF
>TRBJ2-7|few|TRBD1|TRBV5-1
TGCGCCAGCAGCCCGACAGGGGGGAACTCCTACGAGCAGTACTTC
CASSPTGGNSYEQYF
>TRBJ2-7|-|-|TRBV11-2
TGTGCCAGCAGTTTCGAGTGGGCGAAAGGCGAGCAGTACTTC
CASSFEWAKGEQYF
>TRBJ2-5|once|TRBD1|TRBV7-9
TGTGCCAGCAGCCTCCTCCTATCCGGGACAGGGTGGGAGACCCAGTACTTC
CASSLLLSGTGWETQYF
>TRBJ2-3|-|TRBD1|TRBV5-1
TGCGCCAGCAGCTTGCGGCGCTTCGACAGGGTCAACACAGATACGCAGTATTTT
CASSLRRFDRVNTDTQYF
>TRBJ1-2|-|-|TRBV29-1
TGCAGCGTTGAAGAGCTCCGGGACTACACCTTC
CSVEELRDYTF
>TRBJ2-5|-|-|TRBV18
TGTGCCAGCTCATCACAAGAGACCCAGTACTTC
CASSSQETQYF
>TRBJ2-7|-|-|TRBV6-6
TGTGCCAGCAGTTCAGGGGCCCGTGACAAAGCCTACGAGCAGTACTTC
CASSSGARDKAYEQYF
>TRBJ1-1|-|-|TRBV11-2
TGTGCCAGCAGCTTGTTCGGAGGGATGAACACTGAAGCTTTCTTT
CASSLFGGMNTEAFF
>TRBJ2-5|-|-|TRBV30
TGTGCCTGGGAAGCAAGACGGGATACCCAGTACTTC
CAWEARRDTQYF
>TRBJ2-5|-|-|TRBV6-6
TGTGCCAGCAGCCACCCCCAGGGTCGGCCAGAGACCCAGTACTTC
CASSHPQGRPETQYF
>TRBJ2-2|-|-|TRBV5-6
TGTGCCAGCAGCTTGCCGATCTCGACCAGGGAAACCGGGGAGCTGTTTTTT
CASSLPISTRETGELFF
>TRBJ1-1|-|-|TRBV6-6
TGTGCCAGCAGGGTAGGCACGGGGGGCACTGAAGCTTTCTTT
CASRVGTGGTEAFF
>TRBJ2-7|-|-|TRBV7-8
TGTGCCAGCAGCTTAGTAGGGGGGGGCGAGCAGTACTTC
CASSLVGGGEQYF
>TRBJ2-7|-|-|TRBV4-2
TGTGCCAGCAGCCAGTCCTGGGGGCTAGCATCGGGCTACGAGCAGTACTTC
CASSQSWGLASGYEQYF
>TRBJ2-2|-|-|TRBV21-1
TGTGCCAGCAGCAGCTTACTGGACAGCCTGAACACCGGGGAGCTGTTTTTT
CASSSLLDSLNTGELFF
>TRBJ2-2|-|-|TRBV30
TGTGCCTGGAGACTCGACTTGAACACCGGGGAGCTGTTTTTT
CAWRLDLNTGELFF